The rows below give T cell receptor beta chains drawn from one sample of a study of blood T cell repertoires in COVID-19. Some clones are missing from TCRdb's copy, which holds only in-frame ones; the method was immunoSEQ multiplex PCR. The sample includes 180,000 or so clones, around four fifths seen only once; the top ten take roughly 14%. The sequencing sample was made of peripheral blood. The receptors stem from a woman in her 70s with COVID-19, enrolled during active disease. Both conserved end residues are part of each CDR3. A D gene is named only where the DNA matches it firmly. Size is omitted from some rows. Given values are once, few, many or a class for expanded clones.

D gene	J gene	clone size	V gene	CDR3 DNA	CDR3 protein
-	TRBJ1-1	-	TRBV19	TGTGCCAGTAGTATTACAGGGCTCACTGAAGCTTTCTTT	CASSITGLTEAFF
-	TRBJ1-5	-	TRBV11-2	TGTGCCAGCAGTCCCGGGGAAACTAGCAATCAGCCCCAGCATTTT	CASSPGETSNQPQHF
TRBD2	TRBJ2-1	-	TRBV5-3	TGTGCCAGAAGGGGAGCGGGAAAATCGAATGAGCAGTTCTTC	CARRGAGKSNEQFF
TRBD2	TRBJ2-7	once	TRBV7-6	TGTGCCAGCAGCTTAGAAGTCATTGGTCTAGCGGGCGAGCAGTACTTC	CASSLEVIGLAGEQYF
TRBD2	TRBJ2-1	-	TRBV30	TGTGCCTGGAGTATGGCGGGAGGGCTTGTAAATGAGCAGTTCTTC	CAWSMAGGLVNEQFF
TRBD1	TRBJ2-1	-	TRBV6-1	TGTGCCAGCAGTGAAGGAGGACAGGGGGGAGGTGAGCAGTTCTTC	CASSEGGQGGGEQFF
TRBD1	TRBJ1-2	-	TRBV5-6	TGTGCCAGCAGCTTGCGACAGGGGGAAGGCTACACCTTC	CASSLRQGEGYTF
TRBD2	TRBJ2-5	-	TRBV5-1	TGCGCCAGCAGCCCAAGTTTGCGGGGGTCGATACAAGAGACCCAGTACTTC	CASSPSLRGSIQETQYF
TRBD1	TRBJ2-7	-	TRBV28	TGTGCCAGCGAGACAGGGCGACCCTACGAGCAGTACTTC	CASETGRPYEQYF
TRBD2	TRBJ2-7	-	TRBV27	TGTGCCAGCAGTTTAGTAGGGACTAGCGGGAGTAGAGTGTCCTACGAGCAGTACTTC	CASSLVGTSGSRVSYEQYF
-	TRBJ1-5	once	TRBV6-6	TGTGCCAGCAGTCCTCCGGGACAGCCCCAGCATTTT	CASSPPGQPQHF
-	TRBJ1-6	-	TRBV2	TGTGCCAGCAGTGCGAGGCAGGGAGGATCACCCCTCCACTTT	CASSARQGGSPLHF
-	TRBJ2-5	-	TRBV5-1	TGCGCCAGCAGCTTCTGGGAGCCTGGTGAGACCCAGTACTTC	CASSFWEPGETQYF
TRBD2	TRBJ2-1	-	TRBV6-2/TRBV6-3	TGTGCCAGCAGTTCCTCCGGGGCGAGGCTAGCGGGAAATAATGAGCAGTTCTTC	CASSSSGARLAGNNEQFF
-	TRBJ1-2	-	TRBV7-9	TGTGCCAGCAGCTTAGACAGGGCCGGTGATGGCTACACCTTC	CASSLDRAGDGYTF
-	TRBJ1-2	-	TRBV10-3	TGTGCCAACTCACAGGGTTCCGATTATGGCTACACCTTC	CANSQGSDYGYTF
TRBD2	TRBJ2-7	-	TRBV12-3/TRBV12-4	TGTGCCAGCAGTCCGGGACTAGCGGGAGTACCGGGTTTC	CASSPGLAGVPGF
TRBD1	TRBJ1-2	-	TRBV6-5	TGTGCCAGCAGTTACTCACCGGGACAGCCCTACGTTGGCTACACCTTC	CASSYSPGQPYVGYTF
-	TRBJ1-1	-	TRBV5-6	TGTGCCAGCAGCGCTAAAGGGGTCCCAGCTTTCTTT	CASSAKGVPAFF
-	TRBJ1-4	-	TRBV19	TGTGCCAGTAGCCTAGACTTTGCAACTAATGAAAAACTGTTTTTT	CASSLDFATNEKLFF
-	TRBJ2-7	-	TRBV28	TGTGCCAGCAGTTTACCGACTCACGTTTACGAGCAGTACTTC	CASSLPTHVYEQYF
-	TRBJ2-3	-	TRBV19	TGTGCCAGTAGTATAGATAAGGCGAGGCCCTTCACGGATACGCAGTATTTT	CASSIDKARPFTDTQYF
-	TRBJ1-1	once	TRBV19	TGTGCCAGTATGGTTCGGGAGGGTAGCTTTTTTGGTGAAGCTTTCTTT	CASMVREGSFFGEAFF